Presented here are 27 T cell receptor beta chains from one specimen sequenced in a study of blood T cell repertoires in COVID-19. Produced via immunoSEQ multiplex PCR; TCRdb's table is partial and in-frame only. The sample consists of about 110,000 clones, 80% to 90% of them appearing once. Sequencing was performed on peripheral blood. The receptors derive from a middle-aged man with acute or convalescent COVID-19.

J is TRBJ2-3 and V is TRBV5-1, with a possible D match to TRBD2 (7 bases). The CDR3 is 17 residues long. The V gene lost 4 bases and the J gene lost 3 bases, with 21 bases spanning the gap. The germline V gene encodes CDR1 SGHRS and CDR2 YFSETQ. The CDR3 DNA reads as TGCGCCAGCAGCCGGGGGGCCAGCGGGCTTATTACAGATACGCAGTATTTT. Translated: CASSRGASGLITDTQYF.

This chain uses TRBV4-3 with TRBJ1-1; D ambiguous. The V and J ends lost 1 base and 2 bases respectively, with 11 bases between them. The CDR3 is 15 residues long. CDR1 and CDR2 from the germline V gene are LGHNA and YSLEER. For the CDR3, the DNA is TGCGCCAGCAGCCAAGTGGGCGCAGATAACACTGAAGCTTTCTTT. This sequence encodes CASSQVGADNTEAFF.

The chain carries TRBV11-2 and TRBJ1-4, with a weak D call TRBD1 (5 bases). Germline CDR1 SGHAT, CDR2 FQNNGV. V was clipped by 4 bases and J by 7 bases, with 16 bases between them. The CDR3 totals 15 residues. The CDR3 sequence is CASSYQGWWSEKLFF. DNA of the CDR3: TGTGCCAGCAGCTATCAGGGATGGTGGAGTGAAAAACTGTTTTTT.

Comment on this clone: The junction and the germline gene differ at one end; a read error may be behind it. The rearrangement joins TRBV7-9 to TRBJ2-7; no clear D. Looked up from germline, CDR1 is SEHNR and CDR2 is FQNEAQ (reference sequence). The CDR3 spans 11 residues. The CDR3 nucleotides read TGTGCCAGCAGCTCGGAGTGGGTCCAAGATTTC. This translates into CASSSEWVQDF. Combining the CDR3 with reference TRBV7-9 and TRBJ2-7 gives the whole variable domain DTGVSQNPRHKITKRGQNVTFRCDPISEHNRLYWYRQTLGQGPEFLTYFQNEAQLEKSRLLSDRFSAERPKGSFSTLEIQRTEQGDSAMYLCASSSEWVQDFGPGTRLTVT.

The rearrangement links TRBV19 to TRBJ2-4, with 12 positions matching TRBD1. CDR3 length equals 14 residues. Germline values: CDR1 LNHDA, CDR2 SQIVND (reference sequence). V trimming: 6 bases; J trimming: 9 bases; junction bases outside the gene matches: 6. CDR3 in amino acids: CASRRDRGQVIQYF. The CDR3 nucleotides read TGTGCCAGTAGGCGGGACAGGGGGCAGGTCATTCAGTACTTC. Based on the CDR3 plus reference TRBV19 and TRBJ2-4, the full variable domain is DGGITQSPKYLFRKEGQNVTLSCEQNLNHDAMYWYRQDPGQGLRLIYYSQIVNDFQKGDIAEGYSVSREKKESFPLTVTSAQKNPTAFYLCASRRDRGQVIQYFGAGTRLSVL.

This clone appeared a single time. The chain combines TRBV3-1 (or the pseudogene TRBV3-2) with TRBJ1-2; unclear D gene. V lost 0 bases to trimming and J lost 4 bases, with 18 bases between them. CDR1 LGHDT and CDR2 YNNKEL come from the germline V gene (reference sequence). This CDR3 spans 17 amino acids. Here the CDR3 reads CASSQDFFPAGVYGYTF. The DNA of the CDR3 is TGTGCCAGCAGCCAAGATTTCTTTCCAGCGGGCGTCTATGGCTACACCTTC.

The chain links TRBV3-1 (or the pseudogene TRBV3-2) to TRBJ2-7; D gene unclear. The CDR3 extends over 15 amino acids. Germline CDR1 reads LGHDT; CDR2 reads YNNKEL (reference sequence). The V end was cut by 0 bases, the J end by 0 bases, with 9 bases between. The CDR3: CASSQDWRSSYEQYF. CDR3 nucleotide sequence: TGTGCCAGCAGCCAAGATTGGCGGAGCTCCTACGAGCAGTACTTC.

The V call is TRBV5-5, the J call TRBJ2-1, with 8 bases fitting TRBD1. The CDR3 has 15 residues. Germline V lookup: CDR1 SGHKS, CDR2 YYEKEE (reference sequence). Trimming removed 6 bases from V and 2 bases from J; junction bases left unmatched: 7. The CDR3 sequence: CASTRVGQAYNEQFF. CDR3 DNA sequence: TGTGCCAGCACCAGGGTGGGACAGGCCTACAATGAGCAGTTCTTC.

The rearrangement uses TRBV18 and TRBJ2-3, with 8 bases aligning to TRBD2. J gave up 2 bases and V 4 bases, and 2 bases lay outside the gene matches. This CDR3 has 14 residues. CDR1 and CDR2 (germline): KGHSH, LQKENI. Here the CDR3 DNA reads TGTGCCAGCTCACTAGCGGGGCCCACAGATACGCAGTATTTT. Its protein is CASSLAGPTDTQYF.

J is TRBJ2-1 and V is TRBV9; 9 bases line up with TRBD1. Germline V CDR1 and CDR2: SGDLS, YYNGEE. Germline trimming cut 8 bases from V and 5 bases from J; bases unmatched to any gene: 11. The CDR3 spans 15 residues. CDR3 sequence reads: CARASGGQGNNEQFF. The CDR3 DNA is TGTGCCAGAGCGAGTGGGGGACAGGGTAACAATGAGCAGTTCTTC.

This clone was seen a few times. The genes are TRBV9 and TRBJ2-6; the D is unclear. The germline CDR1 and CDR2 sequences are SGDLS and YYNGEE. This CDR3 region has 16 residues. Trimming took off 0 bases at V and 2 bases at J, with 9 bases between the two ends. The CDR3, as DNA: TGTGCCAGCAGCGTAGGGGCAAGTGCTGGGGCCAACGTCCTGACTTTC. Translated, it gives CASSVGASAGANVLTF.

CDR3 nucleotides: TGCAGTGCTATCAGGACAGATACGCAGTATTTT. Translation gives CSAIRTDTQYF. The chain has TRBV20-1 and TRBJ2-3; D unclear. V was clipped by 4 bases and J by 3 bases, with 5 bases between them. Germline V CDR1 and CDR2: DFQATT, SNEGSKA (reference sequence). The CDR3 contains 11 residues.

The chain joins TRBV27 to TRBJ1-2; 7 nucleotides match TRBD1. From germline, CDR1 is MNHEY and CDR2 SMNVEV (reference sequence). Trimming took 8 bases from V and 5 from J; bases not matched to a gene: 8. This CDR3 is 13 amino acids long. The DNA of the CDR3 is TGTGCCAGCGGTAGGGGACAGTCTTATGGCTACACCTTC. Protein product: CASGRGQSYGYTF.

This chain uses TRBV5-6 with TRBJ1-5, with 10 bases fitting TRBD1. V shed 3 bases and J 5 bases; nucleotides not matched to a gene: 2. This CDR3 is 14 amino acids long. Germline CDR1 reads SGHDT; CDR2 reads YYEEEE. CDR3 in DNA: TGTGCCAGCAGCTACGGGACAGGGGATCAGCCCCAGCATTTT. This encodes CASSYGTGDQPQHF.

The gene calls are TRBV4-3 and TRBJ2-3; 8 positions agree with TRBD2. V shed 1 base and J 2 bases; nucleotides not matched to a gene: 8. The CDR3 runs 17 residues. Germline V gene lookup returns CDR1 LGHNA and CDR2 YSLEER. The CDR3 nucleotides are TGCGCCAGCAGCCAAGGACACGGGGGGGCGATCACAGATACGCAGTATTTT. This gives the protein CASSQGHGGAITDTQYF.

This chain uses TRBV30 with TRBJ2-7; 7 bases agree with TRBD1. Unmatched junction bases numbered 7, after V lost 3 bases and J lost 5 bases. The CDR3 sequence is 13 residues long. CDR1 and CDR2 from the germline V gene are GTSNPN and SVGIG (reference sequence). The CDR3 DNA reads TGTGCCTGGAGCGACGGGACAGTGCACGAGCAGTACTTC. Amino acids: CAWSDGTVHEQYF.

The rearrangement links TRBV7-9 to TRBJ2-1, with D perhaps matching TRBD1 (6 bases). The V end lost 10 bases, the J end lost 4 bases, and 17 bases lay between the germline ends. The length of the CDR3 is 14 residues. Germline lookup yields CDR1 SEHNR and CDR2 FQNEAQ (reference sequence). In nucleotides, the CDR3 is TGTGCCACCCGGGACACTACATTTTACAATGAGCAGTTCTTC. This translates into CATRDTTFYNEQFF.

This chain uses TRBV11-2 with TRBJ1-2; 7 bases line up with TRBD1. Germline assignment: CDR1 SGHAT and CDR2 FQNNGV. This CDR3 spans 13 amino acids. Unmatched junction bases numbered 2, after V lost 5 bases and J lost 2 bases. The CDR3 protein is CASSPGQNYGYTF. The CDR3, as DNA: TGTGCCAGCAGCCCGGGACAGAACTATGGCTACACCTTC.

The chain uses TRBV11-3 and TRBJ2-3; 8 nucleotides match TRBD2. Germline CDR1 is SGHNT and CDR2 is YENEEA. There are 13 residues in the CDR3. Trimming at V came to 5 bases and at J to 6 bases, leaving 4 bases not matched to a gene. The CDR3: CASSLSSGDTQYF. Here the CDR3 DNA reads TGTGCCAGCAGCCTCTCTAGCGGGGATACGCAGTATTTT.

The chain is built from TRBV29-1 and TRBJ1-2; D remains unclear. V lost 5 bases and J 10 bases, leaving 11 bases between the germline ends. Germline CDR1 SQVTM, CDR2 ANQGSEA. The CDR3 spans 10 residues. The CDR3 coding sequence is TGCAGCGTTAATGACTACTCCTACACCTTC. It is translated as CSVNDYSYTF.

The rearrangement joins TRBV19 to TRBJ2-7, with 11 bases fitting TRBD1. Germline CDR1 LNHDA, CDR2 SQIVND (reference sequence). The ends lost 3 bases at V and 3 bases at J; junction bases unmatched: 1. CDR3 length: 14 residues. In DNA, the CDR3 is TGTGCCAGTAGTATCGGGACAGGGGGCTACGAGCAGTACTTC. The encoded protein is CASSIGTGGYEQYF.

V gene TRBV27 combines with J gene TRBJ1-1; D unclear. This CDR3 region has 15 residues. Trimming shortened V by 5 bases and J by 2 bases, and 15 bases separated the two germline ends. CDR1 MNHEY and CDR2 SMNVEV come from the germline V gene (reference sequence). The CDR3, as DNA: TGTGCCAGCAGTGATCCCCGGGGAGAAAACACTGAAGCTTTCTTT. Translated: CASSDPRGENTEAFF.

The gene calls are TRBV2 and TRBJ1-2; perhaps TRBD1 as D (5 bases). Germline CDR1 and CDR2: SNHLY and FYNNEI. Trimming took off 3 bases at V and 3 bases at J, with 11 bases between the two ends. The CDR3 has 14 amino acids. The CDR3 loop reads CASSEWGVDYGYTF. The DNA for the CDR3 is TGTGCCAGCAGTGAGTGGGGGGTTGACTATGGCTACACCTTC.

The V call is TRBV4-2, the J call TRBJ2-5; TRBD1 agrees at 7 bases. Trimming at V came to 3 bases and at J to 3 bases, leaving 7 bases not matched to a gene. There are 15 residues in the CDR3. The germline CDR1 and CDR2 sequences are LGHNA and YNFKEQ. The CDR3 DNA is TGTGCCAGCAGCCAGAAAGGGGACAGAAAAGAGACCCAGTACTTC. Residues: CASSQKGDRKETQYF.

This chain joins TRBV25-1 and TRBJ2-2; weak D call: TRBD1 (6 bases). V lost 3 bases, J lost 1 base, and 6 bases lay in between. Germline V gene lookup returns CDR1 MGHDK and CDR2 SYGVNS. This CDR3 has 14 residues. In DNA, the CDR3 is TGTGCCAGCAGTGAGGACAGGAACACCGGGGAGCTGTTTTTT. It translates to CASSEDRNTGELFF.

This chain joins TRBV9 and TRBJ2-1; TRBD2 aligns across 13 bases. Germline CDR1 and CDR2: SGDLS and YYNGEE. The CDR3 extends over 18 amino acids. V lost 6 bases and J lost 1; bases outside the gene matches: 10. The DNA of the CDR3 is TGTGCCAGCACCTCCGGACTAGCGGGGGCCGAATCCTACAATGAGCAGTTCTTC. Its protein product is CASTSGLAGAESYNEQFF. Based on the CDR3 plus reference TRBV9 and TRBJ2-1, the full variable domain is DSGVTQTPKHLITATGQRVTLRCSPRSGDLSVYWYQQSLDQGLQFLIQYYNGEERAKGNILERFSAQQFPDLHSELNLSSLELGDSALYFCASTSGLAGAESYNEQFFGPGTRLTVL.

The CDR3 protein is CASSLGVSQDIQYF. The CDR3 region has the DNA TGTGCCAGCAGCTTAGGAGTGTCCCAGGACATTCAGTACTTC. V gene TRBV7-9 combines with J gene TRBJ2-4, with D unresolved. This CDR3 region has 14 residues. Germline CDR1 SEHNR, CDR2 FQNEAQ (reference sequence). V gave up 1 base and J gave up 8 bases, with 12 bases separating them.